Given below is one TCR beta chain in context. Its antigen is undetermined. These data belong to a study of cytomegalovirus exposure and HLA in healthy donors. The study, taken as a whole, reports: Later analysis identified about 17,000 TCR beta sequences associated with HLA alleles, using a false discovery rate threshold of 0.05. Previous analysis showed most TCR beta V segments were productive about 87% or about 30% of the time.

Amplification used 60 Vbeta primers and 13 Jbeta primers. Only in-frame clones appear in the TCRdb table, and some are missing; sequencing was by immunoSEQ multiplex PCR. Of around 130,000 clones detected, approximately 85% appear once; the ten largest clones hold 1.7%. CDR1 is LNHDA, CDR2 SQIVND, per germline (reference sequence). Trimming stripped 11 bases from V and 10 bases from J, with 17 bases between. CDR3 length: 11 residues. Sequencing was done on a sample of PBMCs. The chain uses TRBV19 and TRBJ1-1, with a weak D call TRBD1 (6 bases). The TCR sequence derives from a boy aged 10-17 years in good health and CMV-seronegative. The CDR3 spells CARQGGDGAFF. For the CDR3, the DNA is TGTGCCCGCCAAGGGGGGGATGGAGCTTTCTTT.